These T cell receptor beta chains were read from a single sample in a study of cytotoxic CD8 clonotypes in ibrutinib-treated CLL. Some clones are missing from TCRdb's copy, which holds only in-frame ones; the method was immunoSEQ multiplex PCR. The sample yields over 200,000 clones, nearly 80% seen once. The source material was PBMCs, sampled after 12 months of ibrutinib treatment. These receptor sequences come from a human donor with chronic lymphocytic leukemia. Both conserved end residues are part of each CDR3. Each record gives: V gene, clone size, D gene, J gene, CDR3 protein, CDR3 DNA. D genes are given only for firm matches. Clone size is stated in some rows and not others, as once, few, many or a class when expanded.

v_call: TRBV19; clone_size: .; d_call: .; j_call: TRBJ2-1; cdr3_aa: CASSILGQAHRFNEQFF; cdr3_nt: TGTGCCAGTAGTATCCTCGGGCAGGCCCACCGATTCAATGAGCAGTTCTTC
v_call: TRBV7-6; clone_size: .; d_call: TRBD1; j_call: TRBJ2-1; cdr3_aa: CASSLHRGNEQFF; cdr3_nt: TGTGCCAGCAGCTTGCACAGGGGCAATGAGCAGTTCTTC
v_call: TRBV7-9; clone_size: .; d_call: .; j_call: TRBJ1-2; cdr3_aa: CASSLYTVNYGYTF; cdr3_nt: TGTGCCAGCAGCTTATACACCGTAAACTATGGCTACACCTTC
v_call: TRBV25-1; clone_size: .; d_call: TRBD2; j_call: TRBJ2-2; cdr3_aa: CASSSSGRGVTGELFF; cdr3_nt: TGTGCCAGCAGTTCGAGCGGGAGGGGGGTCACCGGGGAGCTGTTTTTT
v_call: TRBV11-3; clone_size: .; d_call: TRBD2; j_call: TRBJ2-3; cdr3_aa: CASSLGGGAADTQYF; cdr3_nt: TGTGCCAGCAGCTTAGGCGGGGGAGCAGCAGATACGCAGTATTTT
v_call: TRBV7-9; clone_size: .; d_call: .; j_call: TRBJ1-1; cdr3_aa: CASSLGGRMNTEAFF; cdr3_nt: TGTGCCAGCAGCTTAGGAGGGAGAATGAACACTGAAGCTTTCTTT
v_call: TRBV30; clone_size: .; d_call: .; j_call: TRBJ1-1; cdr3_aa: CAWSTSGWTEAFF; cdr3_nt: TGTGCCTGGTCCACGTCGGGTTGGACTGAAGCTTTCTTT
v_call: TRBV4-2; clone_size: .; d_call: TRBD2; j_call: TRBJ2-7; cdr3_aa: CASSQPTSGRIFSYEQYF; cdr3_nt: TGTGCCAGCAGCCAACCTACTAGCGGGAGGATCTTCTCCTACGAGCAGTACTTC
v_call: TRBV2; clone_size: .; d_call: .; j_call: TRBJ1-1; cdr3_aa: CASTQGPMNTEAFF; cdr3_nt: TGTGCCAGCACCCAGGGCCCCATGAACACTGAAGCTTTCTTT
v_call: TRBV10-2; clone_size: .; d_call: .; j_call: TRBJ2-1; cdr3_aa: CASSEFEGRGNEQFF; cdr3_nt: TGCGCCAGCAGTGAGTTTGAGGGCCGGGGCAATGAGCAGTTCTTC
v_call: TRBV6-5; clone_size: .; d_call: .; j_call: TRBJ2-5; cdr3_aa: CASRTRLSAETQYF; cdr3_nt: TGTGCCAGCAGGACCCGACTAAGCGCGGAGACCCAGTACTTC
v_call: TRBV7-8; clone_size: .; d_call: .; j_call: TRBJ2-7; cdr3_aa: CASSLSGVSYEQYF; cdr3_nt: TGTGCCAGCAGCTTAAGTGGGGTCTCCTACGAGCAGTACTTC
v_call: TRBV7-6; clone_size: .; d_call: .; j_call: TRBJ1-1; cdr3_aa: CASSPTMNTEAFF; cdr3_nt: TGTGCCAGCAGCCCAACTATGAACACTGAAGCTTTCTTT
v_call: TRBV19; clone_size: .; d_call: TRBD1; j_call: TRBJ1-1; cdr3_aa: CASSLDRERETEAFF; cdr3_nt: TGTGCCAGTAGCCTGGACAGGGAAAGGGAAACTGAAGCTTTCTTT
v_call: TRBV7-3; clone_size: .; d_call: .; j_call: TRBJ1-4; cdr3_aa: CASSLSPDRGPGLSDEKLFF; cdr3_nt: TGTGCCAGCAGCTTAAGTCCCGATAGGGGACCTGGGCTTTCCGATGAAAAACTGTTTTTT
v_call: TRBV4-1; clone_size: once; d_call: .; j_call: TRBJ1-3; cdr3_aa: CASSQGPGNTIYF; cdr3_nt: TGCGCCAGCAGCCAAGGGCCCGGAAACACCATATATTTT
v_call: TRBV27; clone_size: .; d_call: .; j_call: TRBJ2-1; cdr3_aa: CASSLRQYNEQFF; cdr3_nt: TGTGCCAGCAGTCTCCGACAGTACAATGAGCAGTTCTTC
v_call: TRBV28; clone_size: .; d_call: .; j_call: TRBJ2-3; cdr3_aa: CASYASAGTQYF; cdr3_nt: TGTGCCAGCTACGCCTCGGCCGGTACGCAGTATTTT
v_call: TRBV7-8; clone_size: .; d_call: .; j_call: TRBJ1-5; cdr3_aa: CASSLASRQRRQPQHF; cdr3_nt: TGTGCCAGCAGCTTAGCGAGTCGTCAGAGGAGGCAGCCCCAGCATTTT
v_call: TRBV6-6; clone_size: .; d_call: TRBD2; j_call: TRBJ2-1; cdr3_aa: CASSYFGLAGANEQFF; cdr3_nt: TGTGCCAGCAGTTACTTTGGACTAGCGGGTGCCAATGAGCAGTTCTTC
v_call: TRBV27; clone_size: .; d_call: TRBD2; j_call: TRBJ2-2; cdr3_aa: CASSLYPMTSGNTGELFF; cdr3_nt: TGTGCCAGCAGTTTATATCCTATGACTAGCGGTAACACCGGGGAGCTGTTTTTT
v_call: TRBV11-2; clone_size: .; d_call: .; j_call: TRBJ1-4; cdr3_aa: CASSSVASNEKLFF; cdr3_nt: TGTGCCAGCAGCTCCGTGGCCTCTAATGAAAAACTGTTTTTT
v_call: TRBV9; clone_size: .; d_call: TRBD1; j_call: TRBJ2-6; cdr3_aa: CASSVEGRGSGANVLTF; cdr3_nt: TGTGCCAGCAGCGTAGAAGGCAGGGGGTCTGGGGCCAACGTCCTGACTTTC
v_call: TRBV27; clone_size: .; d_call: .; j_call: TRBJ2-2; cdr3_aa: CASSFQPSTGELFF; cdr3_nt: TGTGCCAGCAGTTTCCAGCCCTCCACCGGGGAGCTGTTTTTT
v_call: TRBV6-5; clone_size: many; d_call: .; j_call: TRBJ1-5; cdr3_aa: CASSSRPGSGQPQHF; cdr3_nt: TGTGCCAGCAGTTCTAGGCCGGGGTCGGGGCAGCCCCAGCATTTT
v_call: TRBV10-3; clone_size: .; d_call: .; j_call: TRBJ2-7; cdr3_aa: CAIKGVSEYEQYF; cdr3_nt: TGTGCCATCAAGGGTGTCAGTGAGTACGAGCAGTACTTC
v_call: TRBV11-3; clone_size: once; d_call: TRBD2; j_call: TRBJ2-1; cdr3_aa: CASSLAGGNEQFF; cdr3_nt: TGTGCCAGCAGCTTAGCGGGGGGCAATGAGCAGTTCTTC
v_call: TRBV19; clone_size: .; d_call: .; j_call: TRBJ2-6; cdr3_aa: CASTPDNSGANVLTF; cdr3_nt: TGTGCCAGTACCCCGGACAACTCTGGGGCCAACGTCCTGACTTTC
v_call: TRBV6-5; clone_size: .; d_call: TRBD2; j_call: TRBJ2-7; cdr3_aa: CASSARGSTYEQYF; cdr3_nt: TGTGCCAGCAGCGCGCGCGGGAGCACCTACGAGCAGTACTTC
v_call: TRBV15; clone_size: .; d_call: .; j_call: TRBJ1-5; cdr3_aa: CATSKGGFNQPQHF; cdr3_nt: TGTGCCACCAGCAAGGGCGGCTTCAATCAGCCCCAGCATTTT
v_call: TRBV7-9; clone_size: .; d_call: TRBD1; j_call: TRBJ1-2; cdr3_aa: CASSGSDRALRGYGYTF; cdr3_nt: TGTGCCAGCAGCGGCTCGGACAGGGCGCTGCGGGGCTATGGCTACACCTTC
v_call: TRBV5-1; clone_size: .; d_call: .; j_call: TRBJ2-7; cdr3_aa: CASSLVGSTGREQYF; cdr3_nt: TGCGCCAGCAGCTTGGTTGGGTCGACAGGACGCGAGCAGTACTTC
v_call: TRBV2; clone_size: .; d_call: .; j_call: TRBJ2-2; cdr3_aa: CASSYWTGELFF; cdr3_nt: TGTGCCAGCTCATACTGGACCGGGGAGCTGTTTTTT
v_call: TRBV5-6; clone_size: few; d_call: .; j_call: TRBJ1-1; cdr3_aa: CASSFPGVHEAFF; cdr3_nt: TGTGCCAGCAGCTTCCCGGGGGTTCATGAAGCTTTCTTT
v_call: TRBV5-5; clone_size: .; d_call: .; j_call: TRBJ1-2; cdr3_aa: CASSFYKGNYGYTF; cdr3_nt: TGTGCCAGCAGCTTTTATAAGGGGAACTATGGCTACACCTTC
v_call: TRBV4-2; clone_size: .; d_call: TRBD1; j_call: TRBJ1-2; cdr3_aa: CASSTWTGASKGYTF; cdr3_nt: TGTGCCAGCAGCACGTGGACAGGGGCAAGCAAGGGCTACACCTTC
v_call: TRBV28; clone_size: .; d_call: TRBD1; j_call: TRBJ2-3; cdr3_aa: CAIFRGTESTDTQYF; cdr3_nt: TGTGCCATTTTCCGAGGGACAGAAAGCACAGATACGCAGTATTTT
v_call: TRBV5-1; clone_size: .; d_call: TRBD1; j_call: TRBJ2-7; cdr3_aa: CASSLQGLGGNEQYF; cdr3_nt: TGCGCCAGCAGCTTACAGGGGTTAGGTGGTAACGAGCAGTACTTC
v_call: TRBV14; clone_size: .; d_call: .; j_call: TRBJ2-4; cdr3_aa: CASSHTTIAKNIQYF; cdr3_nt: TGTGCCAGCAGCCACACTACCATAGCCAAAAACATTCAGTACTTC
v_call: TRBV9; clone_size: .; d_call: .; j_call: TRBJ2-3; cdr3_aa: CASSWVGGTTDTQYF; cdr3_nt: TGTGCCAGCAGCTGGGTTGGGGGAACCACAGATACGCAGTATTTT
v_call: TRBV28; clone_size: .; d_call: .; j_call: TRBJ2-5; cdr3_aa: CASSLTPLGWPGDQYF; cdr3_nt: TGTGCCAGCAGTTTAACTCCCCTGGGCTGGCCCGGGGACCAGTACTTC
v_call: TRBV7-3; clone_size: many; d_call: .; j_call: TRBJ2-6; cdr3_aa: CASSGISGANVLTF; cdr3_nt: TGTGCCAGCTCTGGGATCTCTGGGGCCAACGTCCTGACTTTC
v_call: TRBV4-2; clone_size: .; d_call: .; j_call: TRBJ1-2; cdr3_aa: CASSPHTSENYGYTF; cdr3_nt: TGTGCCAGCAGCCCCCACACCTCCGAGAACTATGGCTACACCTTC
v_call: TRBV5-1; clone_size: few; d_call: TRBD1; j_call: TRBJ1-2; cdr3_aa: CASSLAGGIYGYTF; cdr3_nt: TGCGCCAGCAGCTTAGCAGGGGGCATATATGGCTACACCTTC
v_call: TRBV28; clone_size: .; d_call: .; j_call: TRBJ2-2; cdr3_aa: CASRGGFSNTGELFF; cdr3_nt: TGTGCCAGCAGGGGAGGATTCTCGAACACCGGGGAGCTGTTTTTT
v_call: TRBV20-1; clone_size: .; d_call: .; j_call: TRBJ2-1; cdr3_aa: CSARGYNEQFF; cdr3_nt: TGCAGTGCCCGTGGCTACAATGAGCAGTTCTTC
v_call: TRBV27; clone_size: once; d_call: .; j_call: TRBJ1-2; cdr3_aa: CASSFAGAGYGYTF; cdr3_nt: TGTGCCAGCAGTTTCGCAGGGGCGGGTTATGGCTACACCTTC
v_call: TRBV25-1; clone_size: .; d_call: .; j_call: TRBJ1-1; cdr3_aa: CASSEYGGIDTEAFF; cdr3_nt: TGTGCCAGCAGTGAATACGGGGGAATAGACACTGAAGCTTTCTTT